The sample holds many counts of the clone carrying this T cell receptor (beta chain). This CDR3 has 13 residues. Germline V gene data show CDR1 as MNHEY and CDR2 as SMNVEV (reference sequence). V was clipped by 8 bases and J by 0 bases, with 8 bases between them. The record originates from a study of blood T cells in healthy people across ages. A second about 7 to 12 cycle PCR used barcoded and J-beta primers. TCRdb analysed the 5' RACE reads with MiXCR anew, one entry per CDR3 protein. The data show under 950,000 distinct CDR3 sequences, 20% to 25% seen once. The receptor was derived from a man between 65 and 85 years old in good health. This chain uses TRBV27 with TRBJ2-4; TRBD1 might be the D (5 bases). The sequenced material came from blood. The CDR3 coding sequence is TGTGCCAGCCAGGGCCTAGCCAAAAACATTCAGTACTTC. Its translation is CASQGLAKNIQYF.